Described below is a single T cell receptor (beta chain) sequence and its context. The PCR employed 60 Vbeta primers together with 13 Jbeta primers. Data came from immunoSEQ multiplex PCR; TCRdb stores just in-frame clones and leaves some out. The profile shows 90,000 to 100,000 clones, under 80% of them singletons. This sample stems from a study of cytomegalovirus exposure and HLA in healthy donors. This receptor was obtained from a man aged 35 to 55 in good health and CMV-seronegative. Source material: PBMCs.

The chain's CDR3 is CASSLAARGAGTDTQYF. The CDR3 coding sequence is TGCGCCAGCAGCTTGGCCGCGCGGGGGGCCGGCACAGATACGCAGTATTTT. The chain is built from TRBV5-1 and TRBJ2-3; 8 nucleotides line up with TRBD2. V lost 0 bases, J lost 1 base, and 7 bases stayed unmatched. CDR3 length: 17 amino acids. Germline loops: CDR1 SGHRS, CDR2 YFSETQ. Variable domain in full (rest from reference TRBV5-1 and TRBJ2-3): KAGVTQTPRYLIKTRGQQVTLSCSPISGHRSVSWYQQTPGQGLQFLFEYFSETQRNKGNFPGRFSGRQFSNSRSEMNVSTLELGDSALYLCASSLAARGAGTDTQYFGPGTRLTVL.